This passage covers 32 T cell receptor beta chains from one sample sequenced in a study of beta chain features in type 1 diabetes. Expressed TCRB transcripts were sequenced after all isolated RNA was converted to cDNA. Sequencing was performed with immunoSEQ multiplex PCR; in TCRdb, only in-frame clones are kept and a portion is missing. In the table there are under 900,000 clones, around a sixth of which are singletons. The specimen sequenced was naive CD4+ T cells from blood. Receptors were obtained from a woman between 18 and 29 years old in good health.

CDR3: CASSVVSGDEQYF. In DNA, the CDR3 is TGTGCCAGCAGCGTAGTGTCGGGGGACGAGCAGTACTTC. This chain links TRBV9 with TRBJ2-5; possibly TRBD2 for D (6 bases). The end of the DNA fits TRBJ2-7 better, so the J call may be wrong. Looked up from germline, CDR1 is SGDLS and CDR2 is YYNGEE. There are 13 residues in the CDR3.

This clone was counted between two and nine times. This chain joins TRBV10-2 and TRBJ2-7, with D possibly being TRBD1 or TRBD2 (5 bases each). The V end lost 6 bases, the J end lost 6 bases, and 21 bases lay between the germline ends. Germline assignment: CDR1 WSHSY and CDR2 SAAADI. This CDR3 is 15 amino acids long. CDR3 loop: CASSEAGTPATEQYF. The DNA for the CDR3 is TGCGCCAGCAGCGAAGCCGGGACCCCGGCTACCGAGCAGTACTTC.

This clone was detected once. V gene TRBV18 combines with J gene TRBJ2-5; D possibly corresponds to TRBD2 (6 bases). Trimming removed 0 bases from V and 1 base from J, with 12 bases in between. Germline V gene lookup returns CDR1 KGHSH and CDR2 LQKENI. The CDR3 covers 16 residues. CDR3: CASSPPVVAAQETQYF. The DNA of the CDR3 is TGTGCCAGCTCACCACCTGTGGTAGCGGCCCAAGAGACCCAGTACTTC.

This CDR3 reads CASSLSILDYEQYF. The CDR3 DNA reads as TGTGCCAGCAGTTTGTCGATTCTTGACTACGAGCAGTACTTC. This chain connects TRBV28 to TRBJ2-7; D is unclear. Germline V gene data show CDR1 as MDHEN and CDR2 as SYDVKM. The CDR3 covers 14 residues. The ends were cut back, 3 bases at V and 3 bases at J, with 12 bases in the middle.

In the case of this clone: The sample carries other DNA sequences with the same CDR3. This chain joins TRBV18 and TRBJ1-1; no reliable D call. The V gene lost 3 bases and the J gene lost 4 bases, with 9 bases spanning the gap. Looked up from germline, CDR1 is KGHSH and CDR2 is LQKENI. The CDR3 covers 13 residues. In DNA, the CDR3 is TGTGCCAGCTCACCTAGTTCGCGCACTGAAGCTTTCTTT. Translated, it gives CASSPSSRTEAFF.

Concerning this clone itself: The same CDR3 can be traced to other DNA sequences in this sample. The chain carries TRBV28 and TRBJ2-3; maybe TRBD2 (6 bases). V was pared by 8 bases and J by 1 base, with 10 bases between. The CDR3 has 13 amino acids. The germline gives CDR1 MDHEN, CDR2 SYDVKM. The CDR3 DNA is TGTGCCAGCCGACTAGGTGGCACAGATACGCAGTATTTT. It codes for CASRLGGTDTQYF.

The table lists this clone with a few counts. The genes are TRBV5-4 and TRBJ2-5, with D uncertain. CDR1 is SGHNT, CDR2 YYREEE, per germline (reference sequence). The V and J ends lost 2 bases and 1 base respectively, with 9 bases between them. The CDR3 sequence is 14 residues long. In DNA form, the CDR3 reads TGTGCCAGCAGCTTCCCTTTGGGCCAAGAGACCCAGTACTTC. Its protein product is CASSFPLGQETQYF.

This clone was observed a handful of times. V gene TRBV4-1 combines with J gene TRBJ2-5, with D hard to call. Germline CDR1 is MGHRA and CDR2 is YSYEKL. This CDR3 has 17 amino acids. The ends were cut back, 0 bases at V and 4 bases at J, with 18 bases in the middle. CDR3 loop: CASSQDPSALYGETQYF. Here the CDR3 DNA reads TGCGCCAGCAGCCAAGACCCGTCGGCGTTATACGGAGAGACCCAGTACTTC.

Only a few counts were recorded for this clone. The gene calls are TRBV19 and TRBJ2-2, with TRBD1 matching 7 bases. This CDR3 contains 17 residues. V lost 6 bases, J lost 1 base, and 11 bases stayed unmatched. Per germline, CDR1 LNHDA and CDR2 SQIVND (reference sequence). The CDR3 reads CASRRLTDRMNTGELFF. The CDR3, as DNA: TGTGCCAGTAGAAGGCTAACGGACAGGATGAACACCGGGGAGCTGTTTTTT.

This clone was counted between two and nine times. The rearrangement links TRBV28 to TRBJ2-1, with 9 positions matching TRBD2. Germline V gene sequence: CDR1 MDHEN, CDR2 SYDVKM. CDR3 length equals 16 residues. With V trimmed by 6 bases and J by 8 bases, 14 bases remained unmatched. As DNA, the CDR3 is TGTGCCAGCAGCCAACCGGGACTAGCACTTAGGGATGAGCAGTTCTTC. As protein: CASSQPGLALRDEQFF.

CDR3 nucleotides: TGTGCCAGCAGACCGCCCTACACCCCACGCGACGAGTGGAATGGCTACACCTTC. Residues: CASRPPYTPRDEWNGYTF. The V call is TRBV7-3, the J call TRBJ1-2; D call uncertain. CDR1 is SGHTA and CDR2 is FQGTGA in the germline V gene. The CDR3 totals 18 residues. Trimming cost V 6 bases and J 6 bases, with 29 bases left between them.

This clone was seen only a few times. The chain uses TRBV9 and TRBJ1-2; D is undetermined. The CDR3 extends over 13 amino acids. With 0 bases removed from V and 4 bases from J, the gap between germline ends came to 7 bases. Germline V gene lookup returns CDR1 SGDLS and CDR2 YYNGEE. The CDR3 DNA reads as TGTGCCAGCAGCGTAGCCGGACCCTATGGCTACACCTTC. Translated: CASSVAGPYGYTF.

A few counts support this clone. The chain combines TRBV7-2 with TRBJ2-3; D not resolved. CDR3 length: 13 amino acids. Per germline, CDR1 SGHTA and CDR2 FQGNSA. Trimming removed 1 base from V and 2 bases from J, with 4 bases in between. The CDR3 region is CASSLDYTDTQYF. CDR3 sequence (DNA): TGTGCCAGCAGCTTAGACTACACAGATACGCAGTATTTT.

The genes are TRBV7-2 and TRBJ2-1; unclear D gene. Trimming took 2 bases from V and 7 from J, leaving 9 bases between them. The CDR3 consists of 13 residues. Per the germline V gene, CDR1 is SGHTA and CDR2 is FQGNSA. CDR3 region: CASSLKAWNEQFF. DNA of the CDR3: TGTGCCAGCAGCTTAAAGGCATGGAATGAGCAGTTCTTC.

This clone was counted only a few times. The rearrangement links TRBV6-1 to TRBJ1-2, with no clear D. Germline values: CDR1 MNHNS, CDR2 SASEGT. CDR3 length: 12 residues. The V and J ends lost 7 bases and 8 bases respectively, with 14 bases between them. This CDR3 is CASNLGKGGYTF. The CDR3 DNA reads as TGTGCCAGCAACTTGGGCAAAGGCGGCTACACCTTC.

Remarks on this clone: Other DNA sequences within the sample encode an identical CDR3. The chain is built from TRBV15 and TRBJ2-1, with 11 positions matching TRBD2. This CDR3 has 15 residues. The germline CDR1 and CDR2 sequences are LNHNV and YYDKDF (reference sequence). The V segment lost 1 base and the J segment 5 bases; nucleotides outside the gene matches: 1. The CDR3 region is CATSRGLAGNNEQFF. The DNA for the CDR3 is TGTGCCACCAGCAGAGGACTAGCGGGAAACAATGAGCAGTTCTTC.

This chain connects TRBV7-2 to TRBJ2-7, with D perhaps given as TRBD1 or TRBD2 (6 bases each). V was trimmed by 0 bases and J by 1 base, leaving 16 bases between them. Germline V gene lookup returns CDR1 SGHTA and CDR2 FQGNSA. The CDR3 totals 17 residues. Written as DNA, the CDR3 is TGTGCCAGCAGCTTAGCGGACACTAGGGGGAGGTCCTACGAGCAGTACTTC. This sequence encodes CASSLADTRGRSYEQYF. Using reference TRBV7-2 and TRBJ2-7 for the parts outside the CDR3, the full variable domain is GAGVSQSPSNKVTEKGKDVELRCDPISGHTALYWYRQSLGQGLEFLIYFQGNSAPDKSGLPSDRFSAERTGGSVSTLTIQRTQQEDSAVYLCASSLADTRGRSYEQYFGPGTRLTVT.

This clone was seen a few times. V is TRBV10-3 and J is TRBJ2-6, with TRBD2 matching over 8 bases. Trimming cost V 6 bases and J 0 bases; bases outside gene matches: 7. There are 17 residues in the CDR3. Germline V gene lookup returns CDR1 ENHRY and CDR2 SYGVKD. The CDR3 sequence: CAIRGTSNFSGANVLTF. The CDR3 DNA follows: TGTGCCATCAGGGGGACTAGTAACTTCTCTGGGGCCAACGTCCTGACTTTC.

This clone was counted only a few times. The V gene is TRBV2, the J gene TRBJ2-3; tentative D call: TRBD2 (6 bases). This CDR3 spans 12 amino acids. The V gene lost 7 bases and the J gene lost 4 bases, with 9 bases spanning the gap. Germline assignment: CDR1 SNHLY and CDR2 FYNNEI. The DNA for the CDR3 is TGTGCCAGCAAGGAGGGTTCAGATACGCAGTATTTT. This encodes CASKEGSDTQYF.

This clone has just a few counts. This chain uses TRBV9 with TRBJ2-1, with TRBD2 as a possible D gene (6 bases). Trimming cost V 4 bases and J 8 bases, with 19 bases left between them. Germline CDR1 is SGDLS and CDR2 is YYNGEE. The CDR3 contains 15 residues. CDR3: CASSNRGGFVDEQFF. In DNA form, the CDR3 reads TGTGCCAGCAGCAACCGGGGAGGTTTTGTCGATGAGCAGTTCTTC.

This clone was seen more than once but under ten times. V and J are TRBV25-1 and TRBJ1-6; D is possibly TRBD1 (5 bases). There are 14 residues in the CDR3. Trimming stripped 4 bases from V and 5 bases from J, with 9 bases between. CDR1 is MGHDK and CDR2 is SYGVNS in the germline V gene. CDR3 DNA: TGTGCCAGCAGTGCGTCAGGGAATAATTCACCCCTCCACTTT. Amino acids: CASSASGNNSPLHF.

Concerning this clone itself: A single base separates this from a much larger clone, so it may be a read error. The chain employs TRBV7-6 and TRBJ2-2, with unresolved D. Deletions cut 3 bases from V and 6 bases from J, with 2 bases between. CDR1 SGHVS and CDR2 FNYEAQ come from the germline V gene. The CDR3 is 11 residues long. Written as DNA, the CDR3 is TGTGCCAGCAGCTTCCCCGGGGAGCTGTTTTTT. Residues: CASSFPGELFF.

The chain uses TRBV7-6 and TRBJ2-5, with D perhaps matching TRBD1 (6 bases). Between the trimmed V and J ends, which lost 5 bases and 2 bases, there was a span of 15 bases. This CDR3 has 15 residues. Per the germline V gene, CDR1 is SGHVS and CDR2 is FNYEAQ. CDR3 sequence reads: CASSSTGIIQETQYF. CDR3 coding DNA: TGTGCCAGCAGCAGTACAGGGATCATACAAGAGACCCAGTACTTC.

This sequence joins TRBV7-3 and TRBJ2-2; D is ambiguous. The CDR3 is 15 amino acids. V lost 0 bases and J lost 6, with 11 bases in between. The germline V gene encodes CDR1 SGHTA and CDR2 FQGTGA. The CDR3 DNA sequence: TGTGCCAGCAGCTTAACGCCTGGGTTTCCCGGGGAGCTGTTTTTT. This translates into CASSLTPGFPGELFF.

This clone was seen only a few times. This chain connects TRBV4-2 to TRBJ2-5; D uncertain. V shed 4 bases and J shed 4 bases, with 13 bases lying between them. The length of the CDR3 is 14 residues. Germline loops: CDR1 LGHNA, CDR2 YNFKEQ. CDR3 sequence reads: CASSPARVSETQYF. The CDR3 bases are TGTGCCAGCAGCCCGGCTCGCGTATCAGAGACCCAGTACTTC.

This chain uses TRBV28 with TRBJ2-1, with TRBD1 as a possible D gene (5 bases). The CDR3 sequence is 16 residues long. V gave up 5 bases and J gave up 1 base, with 15 bases separating them. Germline V gives CDR1 MDHEN, CDR2 SYDVKM. The CDR3 sequence: CASSTLRVSSYNEQFF. The CDR3 bases are TGTGCCAGCAGTACTCTCAGGGTTTCGTCCTACAATGAGCAGTTCTTC.

The chain joins TRBV7-9 to TRBJ2-7; 7 nucleotides align to TRBD2. The CDR3 runs to 17 residues. Germline values: CDR1 SEHNR, CDR2 FQNEAQ (reference sequence). Trimming at V came to 1 base and at J to 2 bases, leaving 11 bases not matched to a gene. CDR3: CASSLVRISGKPYEQYF. In DNA form, the CDR3 reads TGTGCCAGCAGCTTAGTCAGGATAAGCGGGAAACCCTACGAGCAGTACTTC.

The sample holds a few counts of this clone. The chain combines TRBV6-5 with TRBJ2-7, with 10 nucleotides matching TRBD2. The junction had 4 bases not matched to a gene; V was cut back by 0 bases and J by 2 bases. This CDR3 spans 16 amino acids. Per germline, CDR1 MNHEY and CDR2 SVGAGI. CDR3 DNA sequence: TGTGCCAGCAGTTACTCCTCTAGCGGGAGTCCCTACGAGCAGTACTTC. This sequence encodes CASSYSSSGSPYEQYF.

This clone appeared a few times. This rearrangement joins TRBV7-8 to TRBJ1-1, with 9 bases aligning to TRBD1. J was trimmed by 0 bases and V by 3 bases; bases with no gene match: 11. This CDR3 is built from 18 residues. Germline CDR1 reads SGHVS; CDR2 reads FQNEAQ. DNA for the CDR3: TGTGCCAGCAGCTTGCGGACAGGGACAGGGAACATGAACACTGAAGCTTTCTTT. Its translation: CASSLRTGTGNMNTEAFF.

This sequence joins TRBV5-4 and TRBJ2-3; perhaps TRBD1 as D (5 bases). CDR3 length: 16 amino acids. The germline V gene has CDR1 SGHNT and CDR2 YYREEE (reference sequence). The V end lost 4 bases, the J end lost 2 bases, and 17 bases lay between the germline ends. The CDR3 bases are TGTGCCAGCAGCCCATTACGAGACAGAGACACAGATACGCAGTATTTT. It specifies CASSPLRDRDTDTQYF. Combining the CDR3 with reference TRBV5-4 and TRBJ2-3 gives the whole variable domain ETGVTQSPTHLIKTRGQQVTLRCSSQSGHNTVSWYQQALGQGPQFIFQYYREEENGRGNFPPRFSGLQFPNYSSELNVNALELDDSALYLCASSPLRDRDTDTQYFGPGTRLTVL.

The rearrangement joins TRBV2 to TRBJ2-3; 14 positions match TRBD2. In germline, CDR1 is SNHLY, CDR2 FYNNEI. CDR3 length: 18 residues. Germline trimming cut 1 base from V and 1 base from J; bases unmatched to any gene: 4. The CDR3 protein is CASSEVTGLAGGTDTQYF. In nucleotides, the CDR3 is TGTGCCAGCAGTGAAGTAACGGGACTAGCGGGAGGCACAGATACGCAGTATTTT.

There are a few counts of this clone. The chain is built from TRBV5-4 and TRBJ2-1; 11 nucleotides line up with TRBD2. J gave up 7 bases and V 4 bases, and 7 bases lay outside the gene matches. The germline V gene encodes CDR1 SGHNT and CDR2 YYREEE (reference sequence). The CDR3 covers 15 residues. The CDR3 DNA sequence: TGTGCCAGCAGCAGAACTAGCGGGAGTTGGAATGAGCAGTTCTTC. This encodes CASSRTSGSWNEQFF.